This T cell receptor beta chain derives from a study of human T cells and chemical hapten exposure. Indicated time point: patch test 3, about 24 weeks after DPC sensitization. The treatment denotes: therapeutic diphenylcyclopropenone sensitization with weekly scalp DPC. Trimming took 4 bases from V and 4 from J, leaving 18 bases between them. There are 15 residues in the CDR3. Germline-derived CDR1 and CDR2 are SGDLS and YYNGEE. This clonotype was detected a few times. TCRdb reprocessed the RACE reads with MiXCR, giving one entry per CDR3 protein. Of approximately 97,000 distinct CDR3 sequences in the sample, around 25% were seen once.

The clonotype originates from a man aged 40-55 years with alopecia areata. Some clones in this sample may be carry-over from other donors' samples. This chain joins TRBV9 and TRBJ2-7; D perhaps matches TRBD2 (6 bases). The sample here was whole blood, taken in connection with sensitization to the hapten diphenylcyclopropenone (DPC). The CDR3 DNA follows: TGTGCCAGCAGCCCTGCGGGGTCCGGCTCTTACGAGCAGTACTTC. It translates to CASSPAGSGSYEQYF.